This TCR beta chain was found in a study of shared clonotypes between healthy human individuals (dated by TCRdb to 2019 to 2021). Some background on the complete study: The cohort comprised two women and a few men aged 18 to 49 years. To increase sequencing depth and limit assay-specific biases, TCR repertoire library preparation and sequencing were carried out by different laboratories using diverse techniques. Per donor, leukapheresis produced somewhere between about 0.8 and 9.5 billion PBMCs. To estimate repertoire size and how much clonotype sharing occurs between individuals, the study deeply sequenced the blood TCR repertoires of a handful of healthy adults. For each donor, three plates each were used for CD4 naive and CD4 memory, two plates were used for CD8 naive, and one plate was used for CD8 memory. Broad study findings and their caveats: Clonotypes shared by all four sorted-subset donors showed higher generation probabilities than non-shared clonotypes. Sampling was restricted to blood, and TCR repertoires in tissue are likely to differ from TCR repertoires in blood. The small number of donors limited the genetic and exposure-history diversity represented. Larger estimated clonotype richness was generally found for naive subsets than for memory subsets. Pairwise subsampling led to the expectation that sequencing depth would affect the degree of clonotype sharing among donors. Sharing across several donors was observed for around 5% of naive CD4, over 3% of naive CD8, over 2% of memory CD4, and roughly 0.4% of memory CD8 clonotypes. Rarefaction of sorted-subset datasets indicated incomplete sequencing despite the large sequencing depth.

TCR CDR3 regions were amplified from genomic DNA by multiplex PCR using the deep immunoSEQ assay. Genomic DNA extracted from each cell subset was distributed evenly over all wells of several immunoSEQ 96-well plates, and each plate served as one replicate. For sorted subsets, each replicate PCR was loaded with about 0.2 ug genomic DNA, equivalent to approximately 27,000 T cell genomes. The purified libraries were quantified using a Qubit 3.0 fluorometer, sized with a Bioanalyzer 2100, and then quantified again using the KAPA Library Quantification kit. A separate single-read 150-cycle Illumina NextSeq 550 flow cell was used to sequence each immunoSEQ 96-well plate. Per the source publication's procedure: Because the immunoSEQ output included only junctional sequences and no quality scores, the filtering could not be the same as the filtering used for full-length reads. To assign V/J genes and CDR3, sequences were annotated using PyIR, a Python wrapper for IgBLAST v1.9, with IMGT germline references. Any read was removed if the V/J assignment was weak (E-value above 1e-6), the CDR3 was missing, or the read contained stop codons, out-of-frame junctions, or ambiguous translated residues. V3J clonotypes were defined as sequences sharing the same inferred V gene, J gene, and CDR3 amino acid sequence. To compute the percentage overlap between repertoires, the number of shared unique clonotypes was divided by the size of the smaller repertoire. RTK rarefaction, the Chao1 estimator, and Recon v2.1 estimates of unobserved clonotypes were used to assess repertoire richness. Generation probabilities for all TCRbeta clonotypes obtained by the gDNA method from a few donors were computed using OLGA. TCRdb took this table from immuneACCESS and kept in-frame rearrangements with V and J called. Such tables lack part of the clones; where checked against another copy, unresolved V genes explain under half of the gap, and the rest is unexplained. The DNA gave D and trimming, while V, J and clone size come from that table. The sample table lists around 2.1 million clones, just over 90% of them with a count of one. The ten largest make up around 1.7% of the sample.

Of note for this clone: Its antigen remains undetermined. It has no much larger one-base neighbor in the sample; base qualities were not kept.

CDR1 MDHEN and CDR2 SYDVKM are derived from the germline V gene. Taken from cysteine to phenylalanine, the CDR3 has 17 residues. Just the 51-base CDR3 DNA is kept, in frame starting at base 1. Trimming accounts for 4 bases at V and 4 bases at J, while the number of junction bases matched to no gene is 11. CD8 naive samples were obtained by positive selection for CCR7 among CD45RO-negative cells, yielding a CD45RA+CCR7+ population from which TemRA cells were excluded. Healthy HIV-negative adults with no recently reported acute infections or vaccinations were included as donors. Every donor was a Caucasian adult residing in Nashville, Tennessee, USA. Blood was obtained by leukapheresis, after which PBMCs were separated by Ficoll-Histopaque density gradient centrifugation and cryopreserved in liquid nitrogen vapor phase. Purity and quantity of every magnetically sorted T cell population were checked by analytical flow cytometry. Each sorted fraction had its genomic DNA isolated and then quantified by UV absorbance on a Nanodrop 2000c.

Sequences were obtained from naive CD8+ T cells from PBMCs. The sample's cell subset or site label, in plain terms: CD45RA+CCR7+. The rearrangement combines TRBV28 with TRBJ2-5; the central 11 bases match TRBD2. This receptor was identified in a man between 18 and 35 years old in good health. Some clones in this sample may be carry-over from other donors' samples. The DNA sequence is as follows: TGTGCCAGCAGTTCGTTAACTAGCGGGAGTTCTCGAGAGACCCAGTACTTC. It encodes CASSSLTSGSSRETQYF.